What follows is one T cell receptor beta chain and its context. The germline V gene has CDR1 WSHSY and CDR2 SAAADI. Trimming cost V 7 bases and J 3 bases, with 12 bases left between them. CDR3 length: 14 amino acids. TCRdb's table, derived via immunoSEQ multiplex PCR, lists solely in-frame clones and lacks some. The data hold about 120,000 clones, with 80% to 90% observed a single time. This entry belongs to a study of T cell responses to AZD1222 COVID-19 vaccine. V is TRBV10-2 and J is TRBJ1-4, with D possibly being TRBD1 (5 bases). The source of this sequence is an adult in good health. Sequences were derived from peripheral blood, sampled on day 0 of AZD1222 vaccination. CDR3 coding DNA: TGCGCCAGCAAACCCGGGACGGCTAATGAAAAACTGTTTTTT. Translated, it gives CASKPGTANEKLFF.